The 21 T cell receptor beta chains below come from one sample, sequenced in a study of glioma-infiltrating T cells. TCR alpha and beta CDR3 regions were amplified from RNA using iRepertoire nested multiplex PCR. Using its own MiXCR run on the multiplex PCR reads, TCRdb lists one record per CDR3 protein. The sample lists 150,000 to 200,000 distinct CDR3 sequences, approximately 30% occurring once. The sample consisted of glioma tissue, nonneoplastic brain tissue, or PBMCs (not recorded which). These receptors were taken from a human donor with low-grade glioma or glioblastoma, undergoing nonglioma brain surgery, or in good health (not recorded which).

With respect to this clonotype: The junction does not match germline at one end; this may be a read error. The chain carries TRBV7-7 and TRBJ2-1; weak D call: TRBD2 (5 bases). The CDR3 runs to 14 residues. CDR1 is SSHAT, CDR2 FNYEAQ, per germline (reference sequence). The CDR3 DNA reads TGTGCTAGCAGCTTGTCCGGGGACTACAATGAGCAGTTCTTC. Its protein product is CASSLSGDYNEQFF.

In regard to this clonotype: A much larger clone differs from this one at a single base, so this may be a read error. This chain links TRBV18 with TRBJ2-1; no reliable D call. From germline, CDR1 is KGHSH and CDR2 LQKENI. The CDR3 spans 14 residues. Trimming stripped 4 bases from V and 9 bases from J, with 16 bases between. CDR3 residues: CASSLTTGHFEQFF. CDR3 coding DNA: TGTGCCAGCTCACTCACGACCGGCCATTTTGAGCAGTTCTTC.

This clonotype was seen at least ten times. The chain links TRBV6-4 to TRBJ2-1; 7 bases match TRBD2. Germline assignment: CDR1 MRHNA and CDR2 SNTAGT. This CDR3 spans 15 amino acids. V lost 3 bases, J lost 4 bases, and 6 bases stayed unmatched. CDR3 DNA: TGTGCCAGCAGTGATGGCGGGAGAGGGTACAATGAGCAGTTCTTC. Protein: CASSDGGRGYNEQFF.

Remarks on this clonotype: A much larger clone differs from this one at a single base, so this may be a read error. The chain links TRBV18 to TRBJ2-5, with D perhaps matching TRBD1 (5 bases). The CDR3 totals 12 residues. With 8 bases removed from V and 7 bases from J, the gap between germline ends came to 14 bases. CDR1 and CDR2 (germline): KGHSH, LQKENI. DNA of the CDR3: TGTGCCAGCCAAGACAGTCCGGGGACCCAGTACTTC. This translates into CASQDSPGTQYF.

This rearrangement joins TRBV18 to TRBJ1-3; 9 bases match TRBD1. CDR1 is KGHSH, CDR2 LQKENI, per germline. V lost 4 bases and J lost 0; bases outside the gene matches: 4. This CDR3 is built from 16 residues. In DNA form, the CDR3 reads TGTGCCAGCTCACTACAGGGGGCCGTCTCTGGAAACACCATATATTTT. Encoded protein: CASSLQGAVSGNTIYF.

At least ten counts were recorded for this clonotype. A read error is likely, as this CDR3 ends without the conserved phenylalanine or tryptophan. The chain is built from TRBV28 and TRBJ2-7, with D uncertain. Germline CDR1 is MDHEN and CDR2 is SYDVKM. The ends were cut back, 2 bases at V and 6 bases at J, with 8 bases in the middle. The CDR3 runs 12 residues. This CDR3 is CASSLGSTEQYL. Written as DNA, the CDR3 is TGTGCCAGCAGTTTAGGCTCGACCGAGCAGTACCTC.

This clonotype appeared once. A much larger clone differs by one base, so this may be a read error. The genes are TRBV20-1 and TRBJ2-7, with D possibly TRBD1 on 6 matching bases. V was shortened by 6 bases and J by 1 base, with 13 bases between the two germline ends. Germline V gives CDR1 DFQATT, CDR2 SNEGSKA (reference sequence). CDR3 length equals 13 residues. The CDR3 protein is CSAPERGSYEQYF. CDR3 sequence (DNA): TGCAGTGCCCCCGAAAGGGGGTCCTACGAGCAGTACTTC.

CDR3 region: CASFLVSAGADEQFF. The CDR3 nucleotides read TGTGCCAGCTTCCTTGTGTCAGCGGGAGCCGATGAGCAGTTCTTC. The chain employs TRBV27 and TRBJ2-1, with 8 positions matching TRBD2. CDR3 length: 15 amino acids. J lost 8 bases, V lost 8 bases, and 14 bases had no gene match. CDR1 and CDR2 (germline): MNHEY, SMNVEV (reference sequence).

This chain links TRBV20-1 with TRBJ2-7, with 9 positions matching TRBD1. V was pared by 1 base and J by 5 bases, with 9 bases of the junction left unmatched. Looked up from germline, CDR1 is DFQATT and CDR2 is SNEGSKA (reference sequence). The CDR3 is 15 residues long. The CDR3 is CSARGGDRGDNEQYF. The CDR3 DNA reads TGCAGTGCTAGAGGGGGAGACAGGGGGGACAACGAGCAGTACTTC.

With regard to this clonotype: A read error may explain this, as a much larger clone is one base away. This chain joins TRBV2 and TRBJ2-3; D is perhaps TRBD2 (5 bases). Trimming cost V 1 base and J 5 bases, with 13 bases left between them. The germline V gene encodes CDR1 SNHLY and CDR2 FYNNEI. CDR3 length: 15 residues. DNA for the CDR3: TGTGCCAGCAGTGAAGATGCGGGTGTTGGAGATACGCAGTATTTT. As protein: CASSEDAGVGDTQYF.

This clonotype was seen many times. V is TRBV5-1 and J is TRBJ2-5, with TRBD2 matching over 13 bases. V shed 3 bases and J 2 bases; nucleotides not matched to a gene: 4. This CDR3 region has 16 residues. The germline V gene has CDR1 SGHRS and CDR2 YFSETQ. The DNA for the CDR3 is TGCGCCAGCAGCTCTTTACTAGCGGGAGGGCAAGAGACCCAGTACTTC. It is translated as CASSSLLAGGQETQYF.

J is TRBJ2-7 and V is TRBV7-2; D may be TRBD2 (6 bases). The CDR3 extends over 14 amino acids. V dropped 1 base and J dropped 3 bases, with 10 bases sitting between them. Looked up from germline, CDR1 is SGHTA and CDR2 is FQGNSA. The CDR3 sequence is CASSLDLGGYEQYF. In DNA, the CDR3 is TGTGCCAGCAGCTTAGACCTGGGGGGCTACGAGCAGTACTTC.

This clonotype occurred a few times. This sequence joins TRBV7-6 and TRBJ1-2; TRBD1 matches at 8 bases. CDR3 length equals 12 residues. Germline values: CDR1 SGHVS, CDR2 FNYEAQ. V shed 5 bases and J 7 bases; nucleotides not matched to a gene: 3. The CDR3: CASSDRGGGYTF. The DNA for the CDR3 is TGTGCCAGCAGCGACAGGGGAGGTGGCTACACCTTC.

Comment on this clonotype: One base away lies a much larger clone, so this may be a sequencing read error. The rearrangement uses TRBV18 and TRBJ1-1; TRBD1 aligns across 9 bases. In germline, CDR1 is KGHSH, CDR2 LQKENI. CDR3 length equals 16 residues. V lost 5 bases and J lost 3; bases outside the gene matches: 10. CDR3 region: CASSAGQGLGDTEAFF. The CDR3 DNA is TGTGCCAGCTCAGCGGGACAGGGATTGGGGGACACTGAAGCTTTCTTT.

Note on this clonotype: A read error may produce the germline difference seen at one junction end. The J gene is TRBJ2-7, the V gene TRBV15; D might be TRBD2 (6 bases). The CDR3 runs 15 residues. The germline gives CDR1 LNHNV, CDR2 YYDKDF (reference sequence). CDR3 DNA: TGTGCCAGCAGCCAAGATCTTGGGGGGTTCAACGAGCAGTACTTC. It codes for CASSQDLGGFNEQYF.

At least ten counts were recorded for this clonotype. J is TRBJ2-1 and V is TRBV7-9; D unclear. The germline V gene has CDR1 SEHNR and CDR2 FQNEAQ (reference sequence). V was cut by 5 bases and J by 9 bases, with 14 bases left in between. The CDR3 runs to 13 residues. The CDR3 loop reads CASSVDEIGEQFF. CDR3 DNA sequence: TGTGCCAGCAGCGTCGACGAGATAGGTGAGCAGTTCTTC. Variable domain in full (rest from reference TRBV7-9 and TRBJ2-1): DTGVSQNPRHKITKRGQNVTFRCDPISEHNRLYWYRQTLGQGPEFLTYFQNEAQLEKSRLLSDRFSAERPKGSFSTLEIQRTEQGDSAMYLCASSVDEIGEQFFGPGTRLTVL.

This clonotype was seen repeatedly, ten times or more. The rearrangement joins TRBV4-2 to TRBJ2-1; D ambiguous. The CDR3 extends over 18 amino acids. Trimming left V 0 bases short and J 0 bases short, with 15 bases between. The germline V gene encodes CDR1 LGHNA and CDR2 YNFKEQ. The CDR3 nucleotides are TGTGCCAGCAGCCAAGATTTCGTAAGTAGCTTCTCCTACAATGAGCAGTTCTTC. Its protein is CASSQDFVSSFSYNEQFF.

This clonotype was observed at least ten times. The rearrangement uses TRBV27 and TRBJ1-2; the D gene is possibly TRBD1 (6 bases). The V gene lost 6 bases and the J gene lost 2 bases, with 10 bases spanning the gap. Germline V lookup: CDR1 MNHEY, CDR2 SMNVEV (reference sequence). This CDR3 spans 13 amino acids. For the CDR3, the DNA is TGTGCCAGCAGGGGTCAGGGGAACTATGGCTACACCTTC. This encodes CASRGQGNYGYTF.

Ten or more counts support this clonotype. The chain has TRBV4-1 and TRBJ2-7; D remains unclear. The germline V and J ends were trimmed by 4 bases and 4 bases, with 11 bases remaining between them. The length of the CDR3 is 13 residues. Germline values: CDR1 MGHRA, CDR2 YSYEKL. The CDR3 sequence: CASSRRAPYEQYF. CDR3 sequence (DNA): TGCGCCAGCAGCCGCCGGGCCCCGTACGAGCAGTACTTC.

V is TRBV12-3 or TRBV12-4 and J is TRBJ1-2; weak D call: TRBD1 (6 bases). The V and J ends lost 1 base and 7 bases respectively, with 13 bases between them. This CDR3 has 14 residues. This chain's CDR3 is CASSLGLRGGGYTF. The CDR3 bases are TGTGCCAGCAGTTTAGGCCTCAGGGGTGGTGGCTACACCTTC.

The chain has TRBV30 and TRBJ2-1, with D tentatively TRBD1 (6 bases). Trimming shortened V by 0 bases and J by 3 bases, and 12 bases separated the two germline ends. The CDR3 sequence is 15 residues long. CDR1 GTSNPN and CDR2 SVGIG come from the germline V gene (reference sequence). The CDR3 spells CAWSVGVGGYNEQFF. The CDR3 DNA is TGTGCCTGGAGTGTTGGTGTAGGGGGCTACAATGAGCAGTTCTTC.